Below are 12 T cell receptor beta chains sequenced from a single sample in a study of OX40 agonist ivuxolimab in advanced cancers. TCRdb's copy holds only in-frame clones and misses some; the assay was immunoSEQ multiplex PCR. The sample shows about 84,000 clones, around 94% of them seen only once. The specimen comprised CD4+ or CD8+ T cells sorted from blood, sampled in a trial of the OX40 agonist ivuxolimab. These receptors all come from an adult with an advanced solid tumor such as melanoma, head and neck, liver or kidney cancer.

The genes are TRBV2 and TRBJ1-1, with D possibly TRBD1 on 5 matching bases. With 0 bases removed from V and 0 bases from J, the gap between germline ends came to 14 bases. Germline CDR1 and CDR2: SNHLY and FYNNEI. CDR3 length: 17 amino acids. The CDR3 protein is CASSEAEDQGVNTEAFF. Written as DNA, the CDR3 is TGTGCCAGCAGTGAAGCTGAAGACCAGGGAGTGAACACTGAAGCTTTCTTT.

This clone came up once. This CDR3 is also generated by other DNA sequences in the sample. The CDR3 region is CASSLGTRTLANYGYTF. As DNA, the CDR3 is TGCGCCAGCAGCTTAGGAACACGGACCTTAGCTAACTATGGCTACACCTTC. The rearrangement links TRBV5-1 to TRBJ1-2; D ambiguous. Germline CDR1 is SGHRS and CDR2 is YFSETQ. The CDR3 contains 17 residues. The V and J ends lost 2 bases and 0 bases respectively, with 17 bases between them.

The chain links TRBV6-5 to TRBJ2-3, with a tentative D call TRBD2 (6 bases). Germline lookup yields CDR1 MNHEY and CDR2 SVGAGI. Deletions cut 4 bases from V and 2 bases from J, with 10 bases between. The CDR3 extends over 14 amino acids. CDR3 in amino acids: CASSSGTYTDTQYF. Here the CDR3 DNA reads TGTGCCAGCAGTTCCGGGACTTACACAGATACGCAGTATTTT.

The chain couples TRBV5-6 to TRBJ2-7; the D gene is possibly TRBD2 (6 bases). The CDR3 has 13 residues. Deletions cut 4 bases from V and 2 bases from J, with 10 bases between. CDR1 and CDR2 from the germline V gene are SGHDT and YYEEEE. The DNA of the CDR3 is TGTGCCAGCAGCCCGGGACTGACCTACGAGCAGTACTTC. Encoded protein: CASSPGLTYEQYF.

The chain combines TRBV5-1 with TRBJ1-1; D not certain. The V and J ends lost 0 bases and 5 bases respectively, with 11 bases between them. This CDR3 contains 14 residues. Germline CDR1 is SGHRS and CDR2 is YFSETQ. Here the CDR3 reads CASSLASGLTEAFF. CDR3 nucleotide sequence: TGCGCCAGCAGCTTGGCCTCGGGTCTTACTGAAGCTTTCTTT.

The chain employs TRBV5-6 and TRBJ1-2; perhaps TRBD1 as D (5 bases). Deletions cut 4 bases from V and 2 bases from J, with 9 bases between. Germline loops: CDR1 SGHDT, CDR2 YYEEEE. This CDR3 has 13 residues. Here the CDR3 reads CASSDGTNYGYTF. The CDR3 nucleotides are TGTGCCAGCAGCGATGGGACCAACTATGGCTACACCTTC.

The chain employs TRBV7-2 and TRBJ1-1; 7 bases fit TRBD1. Per germline, CDR1 SGHTA and CDR2 FQGNSA. V lost 3 bases and J lost 5; bases outside the gene matches: 6. This CDR3 has 14 amino acids. CDR3 residues: CASSFGGGATEAFF. CDR3 coding DNA: TGTGCCAGCAGCTTCGGAGGGGGCGCGACTGAAGCTTTCTTT.

The V gene is TRBV4-2, the J gene TRBJ2-5; 11 bases line up with TRBD2. The J call may not be correct, given that the DNA end is closer to TRBJ2-7. Germline V lookup: CDR1 LGHNA, CDR2 YNFKEQ. The CDR3 sequence is 16 residues long. The CDR3, as DNA: TGTGCCAGCAGCCAAGAGGGACTAGCGGAAAACTACGAGCAGTACTTC. It encodes CASSQEGLAENYEQYF.

A remark on this clone: Germline is not matched at one junction end, which may reflect a read error. The chain has TRBV23-1 and TRBJ1-2, with 7 positions matching TRBD1. TRBV23-1 has ORF status, its function being uncertain. The CDR3 runs 12 residues. The CDR3 protein is CASSHRGDSFFF. The CDR3 bases are TGCGCCAGCAGTCACAGGGGGGACAGCTTTTTTTTC.

As regards this clone: At one end, the junction sequence differs from germline, possibly due to a read error. V is TRBV7-6 and J is TRBJ2-7, with a weak D call TRBD2 (6 bases). The CDR3 contains 13 residues. The germline CDR1 and CDR2 sequences are SGHVS and FNYEAQ. Written as DNA, the CDR3 is TGTGCCAGCAGCCTAGCGAACTTCTACGAGCAGTACTTC. Its translation: CASSLANFYEQYF.

V gene TRBV9 combines with J gene TRBJ2-3; a possible D gene is TRBD2 (5 bases). From germline, CDR1 is SGDLS and CDR2 YYNGEE. This CDR3 comprises 15 residues. V was pared by 5 bases and J by 6 bases, with 19 bases between. The CDR3 region is CASSLSRELWDTQYF. The CDR3 region has the DNA TGTGCCAGCAGTCTATCTAGGGAGCTTTGGGATACGCAGTATTTT.

This chain joins TRBV11-3 and TRBJ1-2; D is uncertain. Per germline, CDR1 SGHNT and CDR2 YENEEA. There are 15 residues in the CDR3. The V and J ends lost 10 bases and 3 bases respectively, with 21 bases between them. CDR3 nucleotide sequence: TGTGCCACCCCCCCCAGATATTTTGTTTACTATGGCTACACCTTC. Translating it yields CATPPRYFVYYGYTF.